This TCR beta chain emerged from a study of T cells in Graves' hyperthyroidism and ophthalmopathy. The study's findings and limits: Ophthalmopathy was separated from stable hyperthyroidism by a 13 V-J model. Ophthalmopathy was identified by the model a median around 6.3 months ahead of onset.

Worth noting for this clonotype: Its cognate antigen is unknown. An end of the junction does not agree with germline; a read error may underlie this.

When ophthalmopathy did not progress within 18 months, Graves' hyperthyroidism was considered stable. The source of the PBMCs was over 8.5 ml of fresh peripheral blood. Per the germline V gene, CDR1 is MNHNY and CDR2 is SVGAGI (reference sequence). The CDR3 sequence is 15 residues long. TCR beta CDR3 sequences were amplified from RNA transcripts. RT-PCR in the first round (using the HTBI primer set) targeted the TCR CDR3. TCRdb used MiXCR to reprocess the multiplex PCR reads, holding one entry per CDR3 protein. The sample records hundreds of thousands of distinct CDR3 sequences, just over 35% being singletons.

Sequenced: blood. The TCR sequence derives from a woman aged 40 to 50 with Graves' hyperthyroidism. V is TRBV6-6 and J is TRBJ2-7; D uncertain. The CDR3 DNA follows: TGTGCCAGCAGATCTACTGAGAGAAGCTCCTACAAGCAGTACTTC. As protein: CASRSTERSSYKQYF.